A selection of T cell receptor beta chains follows, all from one sample in a study of blood T cell repertoires in COVID-19. Clones were read by immunoSEQ multiplex PCR, and TCRdb kept only the in-frame ones, dropping some. There are 200,000 to 250,000 clones in the sample; 70% to 90% occur only once, and roughly 2.5% lies in the top ten. Sequenced material: peripheral blood. The source is a man aged 25-45 years with COVID-19, enrolled during active disease. CDR3s include the opening cysteine and the closing phenylalanine or tryptophan. D genes are given only for firm matches. Not all rows give a size; the values are once, few, many and, for expanded clones, a class.

V: TRBV6-2/TRBV6-3; J: TRBJ1-1; size: NA; D: NA; DNA: TGTGCCAGCAGTTACGAGTTCAGGGCCAGGGACACTGAAGCTTTCTTT; CDR3: CASSYEFRARDTEAFF
V: TRBV28; J: TRBJ1-2; size: NA; D: TRBD1; DNA: TGTGCCAGCAGTCACGACAGGGTCTATGGCTACACCTTC; CDR3: CASSHDRVYGYTF
V: TRBV5-5; J: TRBJ2-3; size: NA; D: NA; DNA: TGTGCCAGCAGCGTACCCGACCCCGGGAGCACAGATACGCAGTATTTT; CDR3: CASSVPDPGSTDTQYF
V: TRBV4-1; J: TRBJ2-5; size: NA; D: TRBD1; DNA: TGCGCCAGCAGCCATCCGGGACAGGGGGTGGGGGAGACCCAGTACTTC; CDR3: CASSHPGQGVGETQYF
V: TRBV19; J: TRBJ1-6; size: NA; D: NA; DNA: TGTGCCAGTACCCCGTCTAGCTCCTATAATTCACCCCTCCACTTT; CDR3: CASTPSSSYNSPLHF
V: TRBV3-1/TRBV3-2; J: TRBJ1-2; size: few; D: NA; DNA: TGTGCCAGCAGCCAATCCGGGAGAAGTGAGTATGGCTACACCTTC; CDR3: CASSQSGRSEYGYTF
V: TRBV18; J: TRBJ2-7; size: few; D: TRBD1; DNA: TGTGCCAGCTCACCCGGGACAGGAGACGAGCAGTACTTC; CDR3: CASSPGTGDEQYF
V: TRBV28; J: TRBJ2-7; size: NA; D: TRBD1; DNA: TGTGCCAGCCTAACTGACGGGACAGGGGATATCTACGAGCAGTACTTC; CDR3: CASLTDGTGDIYEQYF
V: TRBV19; J: TRBJ1-1; size: NA; D: NA; DNA: TGTGCCAGTAACCCAATGGGGGGTAAAGCTTTCTTT; CDR3: CASNPMGGKAFF
V: TRBV21-1; J: TRBJ2-2; size: NA; D: NA; DNA: TGTGCCAGCATCAAAACCCCCTCGGCGGGAGCCGGGGAGCTGTTTTTT; CDR3: CASIKTPSAGAGELFF
V: TRBV9; J: TRBJ2-3; size: NA; D: NA; DNA: TGTGCCAGCAGCGTAGCTGGCACAGATACGCAGTATTTT; CDR3: CASSVAGTDTQYF
V: TRBV18; J: TRBJ1-3; size: NA; D: TRBD1; DNA: TGTGCCAGCTCACCATTTACAGGGGGCGCTGGAAACACCATATATTTT; CDR3: CASSPFTGGAGNTIYF